This TCR beta chain was captured in a study of T cell responses to AZD1222 COVID-19 vaccine. Study as a whole: Whether given at about 4 or about 12 weeks, second doses were pooled. Study outcomes and limitations: No repertoire was sampled before or during the peak T cell response, only after it. Vaccination with two AZD1222 doses was followed by a rise in Spike-specific TCR breadth and depth.

V lost 4 bases and J lost 8; bases outside the gene matches: 7. CDR3 length: 16 amino acids. Germline assignment: CDR1 SGHRS and CDR2 YFSETQ. Sequenced by immunoSEQ multiplex PCR; TCRdb stores in-frame clones only, minus some. The sample consists of under 150,000 clones, 90% to 95% of them appearing once. This clone was recorded once. Antigen specificity is unknown. This specimen consisted of peripheral blood, obtained on day 0 of AZD1222 vaccination. This TCR derives from an adult in good health. V usage is TRBV5-1 and J usage is TRBJ2-1; 15 bases align to TRBD2. Here the CDR3 reads CASSIGTSGRTDEQFF. CDR3 nucleotide sequence: TGCGCCAGCAGCATCGGGACTAGCGGGAGGACGGATGAGCAGTTCTTC.